Below, 32 T cell receptor beta chains from the same sample are listed, as sequenced in a study of blood T cell repertoires in COVID-19. Profiling relied on immunoSEQ multiplex PCR, and the TCRdb table lists in-frame clones only, not all of them. The sample includes some 11,000 clones, 70% to 75% of them seen just once. The sequencing input was peripheral blood. The receptor source for this set is a human donor in a cohort sampled during active COVID-19.

The rearrangement links TRBV27 to TRBJ2-1; 9 nucleotides match TRBD1. Trimming took 5 bases from V and 7 from J; bases not matched to a gene: 9. There are 15 residues in the CDR3. Germline V gene sequence: CDR1 MNHEY, CDR2 SMNVEV (reference sequence). CDR3 loop: CASSHGQGRLNEQFF. CDR3 DNA: TGTGCCAGCAGTCACGGACAGGGGAGGTTGAATGAGCAGTTCTTC.

The CDR3 loop reads CASTRTQRREETQYF. CDR3 nucleotide sequence: TGCGCCAGCACCCGTACCCAGCGACGGGAGGAGACCCAGTACTTC. The chain carries TRBV5-1 and TRBJ2-5; D perhaps matches TRBD2 (6 bases). V was cut by 6 bases and J by 5 bases, with 20 bases left in between. Germline V gene sequence: CDR1 SGHRS, CDR2 YFSETQ. The length of the CDR3 is 15 residues.

This clone is deemed medium-sized. The J gene is TRBJ2-7, the V gene TRBV28; D perhaps matches TRBD2 (6 bases). The germline V and J ends were trimmed by 7 bases and 1 base, with 11 bases remaining between them. This CDR3 is 13 amino acids long. CDR1 and CDR2 from the germline V gene are MDHEN and SYDVKM. The CDR3 protein is CASTPGLSYEQYF. The CDR3 nucleotides are TGTGCCAGCACCCCGGGACTTTCCTACGAGCAGTACTTC.

The rearrangement uses TRBV5-1 and TRBJ1-2; no definite D call. This CDR3 has 13 residues. Germline CDR1 SGHRS, CDR2 YFSETQ. Trimming pared 5 bases from V and 0 bases from J, leaving 8 bases between. DNA of the CDR3: TGCGCCAGCAGTCCCGGGACTAACTATGGCTACACCTTC. As protein: CASSPGTNYGYTF.

Only one count was recorded for this clone. The chain employs TRBV5-1 and TRBJ2-7, with a tentative D call TRBD2 (5 bases). The CDR3 is made up of 15 amino acids. With 2 bases removed from V and 0 bases from J, the gap between germline ends came to 12 bases. Germline V CDR1 and CDR2: SGHRS, YFSETQ. The CDR3 bases are TGCGCCAGCAGCTTTGAGGGCGGCCGCTCCTACGAGCAGTACTTC. It specifies CASSFEGGRSYEQYF.

This clone has only one observation. This sequence joins TRBV5-5 and TRBJ1-5; weak D call: TRBD1 (5 bases). V shed 5 bases and J shed 1 base, with 13 bases lying between them. The CDR3 contains 15 residues. Germline CDR1 and CDR2: SGHKS and YYEKEE (reference sequence). This CDR3 is CASRVGAGSNQPQHF. DNA for the CDR3: TGTGCCAGCAGGGTTGGGGCAGGGAGCAATCAGCCCCAGCATTTT. The full variable domain, rest sourced from reference TRBV5-5 and TRBJ1-5, is DAGVTQSPTHLIKTRGQQVTLRCSPISGHKSVSWYQQVLGQGPQFIFQYYEKEERGRGNFPDRFSARQFPNYSSELNVNALLLGDSALYLCASRVGAGSNQPQHFGDGTRLSIL.

The chain recombines TRBV5-1 with TRBJ1-3; D remains unclear. Trimming pared 0 bases from V and 2 bases from J, leaving 12 bases between. Germline values: CDR1 SGHRS, CDR2 YFSETQ. The CDR3 is 16 amino acids. CDR3 sequence reads: CASSLVQRGPGNTIYF. The CDR3 DNA reads as TGCGCCAGCAGCTTGGTCCAACGCGGCCCTGGAAACACCATATATTTT. The whole variable domain, filled in from reference TRBV5-1 and TRBJ1-3, reads KAGVTQTPRYLIKTRGQQVTLSCSPISGHRSVSWYQQTPGQGLQFLFEYFSETQRNKGNFPGRFSGRQFSNSRSEMNVSTLELGDSALYLCASSLVQRGPGNTIYFGEGSWLTVV.

This chain links TRBV24-1 with TRBJ2-1; 12 nucleotides agree with TRBD2. This CDR3 has 17 amino acids. Germline CDR1 KGHDR, CDR2 SFDVKD. The trim removed 0 bases at V and 9 bases at J, leaving 8 bases unmatched. For the CDR3, the DNA is TGTGCCACCAGTGATTTGTCGGCTAGCGGGAGGGCGACTGAGCAGTTCTTC. As protein: CATSDLSASGRATEQFF.

This clone rates as medium-sized. The CDR3 nucleotides read TGTGCCACCAGCAGAGATCGAAAGCCAGGGGAACTGTTTTTT. This translates into CATSRDRKPGELFF. This chain joins TRBV15 and TRBJ1-4; possible D gene TRBD1, 6 bases. The CDR3 loop spans 14 amino acids. V was trimmed by 0 bases and J by 12 bases, leaving 14 bases between them. Germline V gene lookup returns CDR1 LNHNV and CDR2 YYDKDF (reference sequence).

The chain uses TRBV5-1 and TRBJ1-1; perhaps TRBD1 as D (6 bases). V lost 3 bases and J 1 base, leaving 19 bases between the germline ends. Per the germline V gene, CDR1 is SGHRS and CDR2 is YFSETQ. This CDR3 is built from 17 residues. CDR3 DNA sequence: TGCGCCAGCAGCTCTCGACTGGGGGGGCATGGGAACACTGAAGCTTTCTTT. Protein product: CASSSRLGGHGNTEAFF. Full variable domain (missing parts from reference TRBV5-1 and TRBJ1-1): KAGVTQTPRYLIKTRGQQVTLSCSPISGHRSVSWYQQTPGQGLQFLFEYFSETQRNKGNFPGRFSGRQFSNSRSEMNVSTLELGDSALYLCASSSRLGGHGNTEAFFGQGTRLTVV.

V gene TRBV4-1 combines with J gene TRBJ2-7; 9 nucleotides line up with TRBD1. Per germline, CDR1 MGHRA and CDR2 YSYEKL. Unmatched junction bases numbered 7, after V lost 4 bases and J lost 0 bases. This CDR3 is built from 16 residues. The CDR3 here is CASSPRQGEISYEQYF. The DNA for the CDR3 is TGCGCCAGCAGCCCTCGACAGGGGGAAATCTCCTACGAGCAGTACTTC.

This chain links TRBV7-2 with TRBJ2-6, with TRBD1 as a possible D gene (6 bases). V was shortened by 6 bases and J by 2 bases, with 8 bases between the two germline ends. Germline CDR1 SGHTA, CDR2 FQGNSA. The CDR3 covers 14 residues. In DNA, the CDR3 is TGTGCCAGCAGTCCAGGGGCTGGGGCCAACGTCCTGACTTTC. Its protein is CASSPGAGANVLTF.

This clone has more than one count but fewer than ten. The chain carries TRBV4-1 and TRBJ2-3; a weak D match, TRBD1 (6 bases). The CDR3 has 17 amino acids. Germline assignment: CDR1 MGHRA and CDR2 YSYEKL. Trimming left V 1 base short and J 0 bases short, with 14 bases between. CDR3 sequence: CASSQGVGGTSTDTQYF. CDR3 bases: TGCGCCAGCAGCCAAGGGGTAGGGGGTACTAGCACAGATACGCAGTATTTT.

The chain combines TRBV20-1 with TRBJ1-6; TRBD1 agrees at 8 bases. Germline-derived CDR1 and CDR2 are DFQATT and SNEGSKA (reference sequence). The CDR3 runs 17 residues. V shed 3 bases and J 1 base; nucleotides not matched to a gene: 8. The CDR3 DNA reads TGCAGTGCTAGTGTCAGGGGGCGAATGTCCTATAATTCACCCCTCCACTTT. It codes for CSASVRGRMSYNSPLHF.

CDR3 nucleotides: TGTGCCAGCAGCTTAGGTCCTAGCGAATCCTACGAGCAGTACTTC. As protein: CASSLGPSESYEQYF. This chain links TRBV7-7 with TRBJ2-7; D possibly corresponds to TRBD2 (6 bases). Per germline, CDR1 SSHAT and CDR2 FNYEAQ (reference sequence). V was cut by 1 base and J by 1 base, with 11 bases left in between. The CDR3 is 15 amino acids.

The rearrangement links TRBV6-5 to TRBJ2-7; 9 nucleotides agree with TRBD2. Per germline, CDR1 MNHEY and CDR2 SVGAGI. The CDR3 length is 13 residues. After removal of 7 bases from V and 5 bases from J, the junction contained 6 bases not matched to a gene. In nucleotides, the CDR3 is TGTGCCAGCAAGGAGCTAGCGGGAAACGAGCAGTACTTC. It specifies CASKELAGNEQYF.

V is TRBV7-2 and J is TRBJ2-2; TRBD2 matches 12 bases. CDR1 is SGHTA, CDR2 FQGNSA, per germline. With V trimmed by 8 bases and J by 5 bases, 18 bases remained unmatched. This CDR3 spans 19 amino acids. CDR3 nucleotide sequence: TGTGCCAGCTCCGGCCAGGGTACTAGCGGGAGGCTCTTAACCGGGGAGCTGTTTTTT. It is translated as CASSGQGTSGRLLTGELFF.

The chain has TRBV7-2 and TRBJ2-3, with TRBD2 matching 16 bases. Trimming cost V 5 bases and J 3 bases; bases outside gene matches: 5. Germline assignment: CDR1 SGHTA and CDR2 FQGNSA. The CDR3 is 17 residues long. The CDR3 loop reads CASSLGLAGGLTDTQYF. CDR3 sequence (DNA): TGTGCCAGCAGCCTGGGACTAGCGGGGGGGCTGACAGATACGCAGTATTTT.

This sequence joins TRBV24-1 and TRBJ2-7, with TRBD2 as a possible D gene (5 bases). The V gene's germline CDR1 is KGHDR and CDR2 SFDVKD. Trimming stripped 9 bases from V and 3 bases from J, with 11 bases between. The CDR3 covers 12 residues. The CDR3, as DNA: TGTGCCACCCAAAGCGGCAGCTACGAGCAGTACTTC. Protein: CATQSGSYEQYF.

The J gene is TRBJ1-2, the V gene TRBV5-6; 7 positions match TRBD1. Germline-derived CDR1 and CDR2 are SGHDT and YYEEEE. This CDR3 region has 15 residues. With 4 bases clipped from V and 4 bases from J, the junction kept 10 bases outside the gene matches. Written as DNA, the CDR3 is TGTGCCAGCAGCCAGGGGACAGCCCGGGCCTATGGCTACACCTTC. Translating gives CASSQGTARAYGYTF.

Here the CDR3 reads CASAGGASYNEQFF. As DNA, the CDR3 is TGTGCCAGCGCCGGGGGGGCGAGCTACAATGAGCAGTTCTTC. V usage is TRBV5-6 and J usage is TRBJ2-1, with TRBD2 identical over 8 bases. From germline, CDR1 is SGHDT and CDR2 YYEEEE. The CDR3 runs to 14 residues. The trim removed 7 bases at V and 3 bases at J, leaving 6 bases unmatched.

This clone has only a few counts. V gene TRBV9 combines with J gene TRBJ2-1, with D uncertain. CDR1 is SGDLS and CDR2 is YYNGEE in the germline V gene. The CDR3 contains 13 residues. V lost 1 base, J lost 2 bases, and 4 bases lay in between. In nucleotides, the CDR3 is TGTGCCAGCAGCGTATCAGCCTACAATGAGCAGTTCTTC. Translating gives CASSVSAYNEQFF.

The V call is TRBV18, the J call TRBJ2-3; 7 bases map to TRBD2. After removal of 3 bases from V and 2 bases from J, the junction contained 2 bases not matched to a gene. CDR3 length equals 14 residues. Germline values: CDR1 KGHSH, CDR2 LQKENI. The CDR3 spells CASSPGLPTDTQYF. In DNA form, the CDR3 reads TGTGCCAGCTCACCGGGACTACCCACAGATACGCAGTATTTT. Looking up the rest from reference TRBV18 and TRBJ2-3 gives the full variable domain: NAGVMQNPRHLVRRRGQEARLRCSPMKGHSHVYWYRQLPEEGLKFMVYLQKENIIDESGMPKERFSAEFPKEGPSILRIQQVVRGDSAAYFCASSPGLPTDTQYFGPGTRLTVL.

The V call is TRBV18, the J call TRBJ2-7; D perhaps matches TRBD2 (5 bases). Germline V gene data show CDR1 as KGHSH and CDR2 as LQKENI. V lost 3 bases and J lost 5, with 11 bases in between. The CDR3 has 13 residues. The CDR3 sequence is CASSPRPGNEQYF. In DNA, the CDR3 is TGTGCCAGCTCACCGCGACCGGGGAACGAGCAGTACTTC.

Judged by abundance, this clone is hyperexpanded. The V gene is TRBV9, the J gene TRBJ1-1; 7 nucleotides align to TRBD1. This CDR3 has 15 residues. The J segment lost 3 bases and the V segment lost 4 bases, leaving 9 bases of the junction unmatched. In germline, CDR1 is SGDLS, CDR2 YYNGEE. The CDR3 region has the DNA TGTGCCAGCAGCTCGTACAGGGGCGGGGACACTGAAGCTTTCTTT. Translating gives CASSSYRGGDTEAFF.

The chain recombines TRBV3-1 (or the pseudogene TRBV3-2) with TRBJ2-3; TRBD2 agrees at 8 bases. The V gene's germline CDR1 is LGHDT and CDR2 YNNKEL (reference sequence). The length of the CDR3 is 16 residues. The V and J ends lost 3 bases and 2 bases, in that order; junction bases with no gene match: 7. CDR3 bases: TGTGCCAGCAGCCATGTTGGACTAGCAACCACAGATACGCAGTATTTT. As protein: CASSHVGLATTDTQYF.

The chain recombines TRBV19 with TRBJ2-7; TRBD1 matches 10 bases. Germline CDR1 LNHDA, CDR2 SQIVND (reference sequence). The CDR3 runs 15 residues. The ends lost 4 bases at V and 7 bases at J; junction bases unmatched: 10. CDR3 residues: CASSTYRQGAGEQYF. Written as DNA, the CDR3 is TGTGCCAGTAGTACGTATCGACAGGGGGCAGGGGAGCAGTACTTC.

Relative to its sample, this clone is large (0.1 to 1%). The rearrangement links TRBV19 to TRBJ2-7; 7 nucleotides align to TRBD2. The CDR3 covers 14 residues. J lost 3 bases, V lost 1 base, and 3 bases had no gene match. Germline V gene data show CDR1 as LNHDA and CDR2 as SQIVND (reference sequence). The CDR3 is CASSIAGLLYEQYF. DNA for the CDR3: TGTGCCAGTAGTATAGCGGGACTACTCTACGAGCAGTACTTC. The whole variable domain, filled in from reference TRBV19 and TRBJ2-7, reads DGGITQSPKYLFRKEGQNVTLSCEQNLNHDAMYWYRQDPGQGLRLIYYSQIVNDFQKGDIAEGYSVSREKKESFPLTVTSAQKNPTAFYLCASSIAGLLYEQYFGPGTRLTVT.

The chain uses TRBV19 and TRBJ2-7; weak D call: TRBD1 (6 bases). The V end lost 6 bases, the J end lost 1 base, and 13 bases lay between the germline ends. Per the germline V gene, CDR1 is LNHDA and CDR2 is SQIVND (reference sequence). The CDR3 length is 14 residues. CDR3 residues: CASSFSTGSYEQYF. For the CDR3, the DNA is TGTGCCAGTAGCTTCTCGACAGGTTCCTACGAGCAGTACTTC.

The V gene is TRBV19, the J gene TRBJ1-5; D not resolved. V was trimmed by 0 bases and J by 7 bases, leaving 7 bases between them. Germline lookup yields CDR1 LNHDA and CDR2 SQIVND (reference sequence). The CDR3 is made up of 13 amino acids. This CDR3 reads CASSIDPLQPQHF. The CDR3 region has the DNA TGTGCCAGTAGTATAGATCCACTCCAGCCCCAGCATTTT.

The rearrangement joins TRBV29-1 to TRBJ1-2, with D maybe TRBD1 (6 bases). V was pared by 4 bases and J by 4 bases, with 10 bases between. Per germline, CDR1 SQVTM and CDR2 ANQGSEA. The CDR3 sequence is 12 residues long. Written as DNA, the CDR3 is TGCAGCGTTGGGGGGCAGAGCTATGGCTACACCTTC. Residues: CSVGGQSYGYTF.

The chain employs TRBV27 and TRBJ2-2; TRBD2 matches 9 bases. The CDR3 runs to 16 residues. Germline CDR1 and CDR2: MNHEY and SMNVEV (reference sequence). The V gene end was trimmed by 6 bases and the J gene end by 2 bases; junction bases not matched to a gene: 7. As DNA, the CDR3 is TGTGCCAGCAGAGTCGCAGCGGGAGGAAACACCGGGGAGCTGTTTTTT. Translating gives CASRVAAGGNTGELFF.